Below, one T cell receptor beta chain is given with its context. Its antigen remains unknown. The CDR3 consists of 16 residues. CDR1 is MDHEN and CDR2 is SYDVKM in the germline V gene. The J segment lost 7 bases and the V segment lost 5 bases, leaving 10 bases of the junction unmatched. These data come from a study of shared clonotypes between healthy human individuals. Findings and limits, study-wide: At large depth, rarefaction still showed sorted-subset sequencing to be incomplete.

Sorted-subset replicate PCRs used about 0.2 ug of genomic DNA. This amount corresponded to some 30,000 T cell genomes. Per the original data handling: ImmunoSEQ output held junction-only sequences without quality scores, so filtering differed. The method was immunoSEQ multiplex PCR; TCRdb's version includes in-frame clones alone and lacks a portion of them. V and J calls and clone size are as listed in that table; D and trimming were resolved from the DNA. The data hold 500,000 or so clones, with around 96% observed a single time. The V gene is TRBV28, the J gene TRBJ2-1, with 11 positions matching TRBD1. Sequencing used naive CD4+ T cells sorted from blood. Subset reported: CD45RA+ positively selected. This receptor was obtained from a woman aged 25-40 years in good health. Here the CDR3 reads CASSLILGQGANEQFF. The CDR3 nucleotides are TGTGCCAGCAGTCTCATCCTAGGACAGGGGGCTAATGAGCAGTTCTTC. Full variable domain (missing parts from reference TRBV28 and TRBJ2-1): DVKVTQSSRYLVKRTGEKVFLECVQDMDHENMFWYRQDPGLGLRLIYFSYDVKMKEKGDIPEGYSVSREKKERFSLILESASTNQTSMYLCASSLILGQGANEQFFGPGTRLTVL.